One sample yielded the 5 T cell receptor beta chains listed below, sequenced in a study of blood T cell repertoires in COVID-19. Assay used: immunoSEQ multiplex PCR; TCRdb lists only in-frame clones, some missing. The data show 55,000 to 65,000 clones, around 87% seen once. The sequencing input was peripheral blood. Every receptor here comes from a man aged 60-69 years with active or convalescent COVID-19.

This clone was seen once. The chain carries TRBV19 and TRBJ1-1; TRBD1 aligns across 9 bases. CDR1 is LNHDA and CDR2 is SQIVND in the germline V gene (reference sequence). The V and J ends lost 9 bases and 3 bases, in that order; junction bases with no gene match: 5. The CDR3 loop spans 13 amino acids. In DNA, the CDR3 is TGTGCCAGCCGGGACAGGGTGGACACTGAAGCTTTCTTT. Translation: CASRDRVDTEAFF.

V usage is TRBV10-2 and J usage is TRBJ1-2; 8 nucleotides match TRBD1. Germline-derived CDR1 and CDR2 are WSHSY and SAAADI. Trimming cost V 0 bases and J 5 bases; bases outside gene matches: 8. This CDR3 spans 16 amino acids. The CDR3 sequence: CASSESRAGGAYGYTF. CDR3 nucleotides: TGCGCCAGCAGTGAGTCGCGGGCAGGGGGCGCTTATGGCTACACCTTC.

The V gene is TRBV11-2, the J gene TRBJ2-7; TRBD2 aligns across 7 bases. J lost 1 base, V lost 5 bases, and 8 bases had no gene match. CDR3 length: 15 residues. Germline V gives CDR1 SGHAT, CDR2 FQNNGV. CDR3 loop: CASSPRPGGSYEQYF. The CDR3 DNA reads as TGTGCCAGCAGCCCCAGGCCGGGGGGATCCTACGAGCAGTACTTC.

V usage is TRBV11-2 and J usage is TRBJ1-2; D is ambiguous. The CDR3 sequence is 13 residues long. The V and J ends lost 5 bases and 1 base respectively, with 8 bases between them. Germline V lookup: CDR1 SGHAT, CDR2 FQNNGV. CDR3 sequence reads: CASSPTVNYGYTF. Written as DNA, the CDR3 is TGTGCCAGCAGCCCTACAGTTAACTATGGCTACACCTTC.

The chain joins TRBV6-1 to TRBJ1-6; D is possibly TRBD1 (5 bases). The germline V gene has CDR1 MNHNS and CDR2 SASEGT. V shed 2 bases and J shed 0 bases, with 11 bases lying between them. This CDR3 comprises 17 residues. The CDR3, as DNA: TGTGCCAGCAGTGAACGACAGAGCCGCTCCTATAATTCACCCCTCCACTTT. Its translation is CASSERQSRSYNSPLHF.